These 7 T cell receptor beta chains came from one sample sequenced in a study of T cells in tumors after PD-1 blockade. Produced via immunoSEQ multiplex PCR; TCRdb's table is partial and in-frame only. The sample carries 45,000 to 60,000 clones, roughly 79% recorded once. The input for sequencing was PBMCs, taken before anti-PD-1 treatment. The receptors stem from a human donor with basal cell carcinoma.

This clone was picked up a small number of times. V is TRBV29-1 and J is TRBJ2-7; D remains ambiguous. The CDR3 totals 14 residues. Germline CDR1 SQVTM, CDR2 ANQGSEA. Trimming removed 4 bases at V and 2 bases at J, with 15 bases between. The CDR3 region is CSVAIGEATYEQYF. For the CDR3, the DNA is TGCAGCGTTGCCATCGGCGAAGCCACCTACGAGCAGTACTTC.

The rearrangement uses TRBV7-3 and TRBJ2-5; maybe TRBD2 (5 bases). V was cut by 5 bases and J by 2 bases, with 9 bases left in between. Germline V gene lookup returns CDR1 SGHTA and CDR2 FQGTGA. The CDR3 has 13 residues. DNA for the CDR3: TGTGCCAGCAGCCGGACTTCTCAAGAGACCCAGTACTTC. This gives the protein CASSRTSQETQYF.

CDR3: CASGLTGENSPLHF. DNA for the CDR3: TGTGCCAGCGGCCTGACAGGAGAAAATTCACCCCTCCACTTT. The rearrangement links TRBV7-3 to TRBJ1-6; tentatively, D is TRBD1 (6 bases). The CDR3 length is 14 residues. Deletions cut 8 bases from V and 7 bases from J, with 15 bases between. Germline V CDR1 and CDR2: SGHTA, FQGTGA.

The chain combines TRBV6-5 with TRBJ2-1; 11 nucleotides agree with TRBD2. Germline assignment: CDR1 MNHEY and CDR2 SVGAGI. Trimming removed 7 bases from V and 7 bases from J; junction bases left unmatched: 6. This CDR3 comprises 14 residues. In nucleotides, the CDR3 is TGTGCCAGCACCCTTAGCGGGGGGGGAAATGAGCAGTTCTTC. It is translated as CASTLSGGGNEQFF.

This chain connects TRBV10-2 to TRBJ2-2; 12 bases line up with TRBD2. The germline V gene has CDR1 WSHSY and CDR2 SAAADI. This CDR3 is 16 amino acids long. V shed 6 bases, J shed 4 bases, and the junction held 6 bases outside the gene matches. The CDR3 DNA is TGCGCCAGCAGATCTCTAGCGGGAGGGCTCACCGGGGAGCTGTTTTTT. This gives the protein CASRSLAGGLTGELFF.

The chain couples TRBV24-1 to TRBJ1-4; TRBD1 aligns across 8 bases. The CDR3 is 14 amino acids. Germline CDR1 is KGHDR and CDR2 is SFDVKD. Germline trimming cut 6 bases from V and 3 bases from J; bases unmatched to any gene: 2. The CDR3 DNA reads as TGTGCCACCAGTAGGACAGGGTCTAATGAAAAACTGTTTTTT. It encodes CATSRTGSNEKLFF.

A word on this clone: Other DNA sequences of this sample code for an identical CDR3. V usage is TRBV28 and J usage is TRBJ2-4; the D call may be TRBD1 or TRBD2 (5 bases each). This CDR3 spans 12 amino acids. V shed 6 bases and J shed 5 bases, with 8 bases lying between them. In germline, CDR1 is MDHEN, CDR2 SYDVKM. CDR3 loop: CASSLGQNIQYF. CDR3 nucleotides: TGTGCCAGCAGCCTGGGACAAAACATTCAGTACTTC.